This record looks at one T cell receptor beta chain sequence and its context. Trimming removed 2 bases at V and 8 bases at J, with 13 bases between. This CDR3 spans 14 amino acids. CDR1 and CDR2 (germline): SGHRS, YFSETQ. The record originates from a study of blood T cell repertoires in COVID-19. Turning to the study itself: Nucleic acid was either cDNA or gDNA, and it came from T cells, B-cell-depleted T cells, or PBMCs.

As processed by the authors: Reference gene primer amplification yielded estimated nucleated cell counts. Produced via immunoSEQ multiplex PCR; TCRdb's table is partial and in-frame only. V and J calls and clone size are those listed in that table; D and trimming were worked out from the DNA. The top ten clones hold about 2.7% of a sample with some 100,000 clones, around 80% of them seen once. The chain joins TRBV5-1 to TRBJ1-4; no definite D call. This TCR came from a man aged 45 to 65 with acute or convalescent COVID-19. Sequenced material: peripheral blood. The CDR3 region is CASSFTSAGEKLFF. DNA for the CDR3: TGCGCCAGCAGCTTCACCTCCGCCGGGGAAAAACTGTTTTTT.